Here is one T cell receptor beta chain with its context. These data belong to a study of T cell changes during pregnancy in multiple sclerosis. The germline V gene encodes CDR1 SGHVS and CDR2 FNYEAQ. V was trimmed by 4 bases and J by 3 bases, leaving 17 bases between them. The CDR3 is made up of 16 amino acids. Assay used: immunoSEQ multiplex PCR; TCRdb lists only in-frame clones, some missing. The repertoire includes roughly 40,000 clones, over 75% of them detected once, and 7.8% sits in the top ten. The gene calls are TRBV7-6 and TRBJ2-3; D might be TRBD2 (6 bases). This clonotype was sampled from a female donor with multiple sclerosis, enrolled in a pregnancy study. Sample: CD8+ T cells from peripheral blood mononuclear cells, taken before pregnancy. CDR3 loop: CASSSHGRDDTDTQYF. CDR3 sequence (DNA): TGTGCCAGCAGCTCACACGGGCGGGATGATACAGATACGCAGTATTTT.